This TCR beta chain is from a study of Tregs in tolerant kidney transplant recipients. Details on this clone: Its specificity is unknown.

Overall study findings and caveats: Changing PCR primers prevented nucleotide comparison between some patients' samples. The small number of patients limits these findings pending further validation. Antigen-driven expansion was suggested because donor-specific Tregs expanded more than all Tregs in tolerant patients.

Thawed PBMCs were FACS-sorted into unstimulated CD4+CD25+CD127- regulatory T cells, CD4+CD25- non-regulatory cells, CD4 and CD8 cells. Generated by immunoSEQ multiplex PCR, the TCRdb table keeps only in-frame clones and is missing some. The sample consists of fewer than 80,000 clones, under 98% of them appearing once. The TCR comes from a human donor who received a combined kidney and bone marrow transplant. Material: CD4+ T cells from blood, obtained before the transplant.

CDR3 nucleotides: TGTGCCAGCAGCTTGGCGGGTTTTGACATTCAGTACTTC. It codes for CASSLAGFDIQYF. The chain is built from TRBV5-8 and TRBJ2-4; D gene ambiguous. Germline values: CDR1 SGHTS, CDR2 YDEGEE. This CDR3 region has 13 residues. Trimming cost V 0 bases and J 8 bases, with 9 bases left between them.